This TCR beta chain was sequenced for a study of T cell responses to AZD1222 COVID-19 vaccine. The CDR3 length is 15 residues. V lost 2 bases to trimming and J lost 5 bases; unmatched junction nucleotides: 7. Germline CDR1 is LNHDA and CDR2 is SQIVND (reference sequence). Clones were read by immunoSEQ multiplex PCR, and TCRdb kept only the in-frame ones, dropping some. This table has 120,000 or so clones, roughly nine tenths appearing once. The chain combines TRBV19 with TRBJ2-5; 8 positions agree with TRBD1. The sequence came from an adult who received the AZD1222 COVID-19 vaccine. The source was peripheral blood, collected 28 days after the second AZD1222 dose. CDR3 DNA sequence: TGTGCCAGTAGTATAATGGACAGGGCGGGCGAGACCCAGTACTTC. It translates to CASSIMDRAGETQYF.